This is a list of T cell receptor beta chains from one sample in a study of metastatic and nonmetastatic thyroid tumors. TCRdb re-clonotyped the PCR reads via MiXCR. The table has roughly 70,000 clones, about 17% seen once. Input material: blood. The receptors originated from a female donor with papillary thyroid cancer or a benign thyroid nodule (not recorded which). Some clones in this sample may be carry-over from other donors' samples. Both conserved end residues are part of each CDR3. The D gene is left open where the match is weak. For some rows the clone size is stated as once, few or many, or as a class when expanded; others skip it.

cdr3_length j_call clone_size v_call d_call cdr3_nt cdr3_aa
14 TRBJ2-7 . TRBV5-1 TRBD2 TGCGCCAGCAGCAATCCTAGCGGGAACTACGAGCAGTACTTC CASSNPSGNYEQYF
14 TRBJ1-5 many TRBV30 TRBD1 TGTGCCTGGAGTGTAGGGGGCTGGTATCAGCCCCAGCATTTT CAWSVGGWYQPQHF
16 TRBJ2-1 many TRBV3-1 TRBD2 TGTGCCAGCAGCCTGACTAGCGGGAGGGTCCACAATGAGCAGTTCTTC CASSLTSGRVHNEQFF
15 TRBJ2-3 many TRBV11-2 TRBD2 TGTGCCAGCAGCTTACTAGCGGGATACACAGATACGCAGTATTTT CASSLLAGYTDTQYF
16 TRBJ1-4 many TRBV24-1 TRBD1 TGTGCCACCAGTGAAGACTCCGGGACAGGGAACGAAAAACTGTTTTTT CATSEDSGTGNEKLFF
20 TRBJ2-1 many TRBV5-1 TRBD2 TGCGCCAGCAGCTTCCCTTGGCGGGAGGACTTCAATTTACGCCCCAATGAGCAGTTCTTC CASSFPWREDFNLRPNEQFF
15 TRBJ2-1 . TRBV6-2/TRBV6-3 TRBD2 TGTGCCAGCAGTTACCCGCGGGAGAGGTACAATGAGCAGTTCTTC CASSYPRERYNEQFF
16 TRBJ2-1 . TRBV6-1 TRBD2 TGTGCCAGCAGTGTAACAACTAGCGGGAGGTCCTATGAGCAGTTCTTC CASSVTTSGRSYEQFF
12 TRBJ2-7 many TRBV12-3/TRBV12-4 . TGTGCCAGCAGTTTTCTGGCGGACGAGCAGTACTTC CASSFLADEQYF
14 TRBJ1-2 many TRBV9 . TGTGCCAGCAGCGTAGATTTGAATAACTATGGCTACACCTTC CASSVDLNNYGYTF
15 TRBJ1-2 . TRBV5-1 . TGCGCCAGCAGCTTAGCACGCCGGGGGGGAAATGGCTACACCTTC CASSLARRGGNGYTF
16 TRBJ2-2 few TRBV6-1 . TGTGCCAGCAATCCTACAGGGTTCGTGGGATCCGGGGAGCTGTTTTTT CASNPTGFVGSGELFF
14 TRBJ1-1 many TRBV20-1 . TGCAGTGCTATGGACGTAACAATGAACACTGAAGCTTTCTTT CSAMDVTMNTEAFF
15 TRBJ2-1 many TRBV27 . TGTGCCAGCAGTTTTCAGGCGGTAAAATACAATGAGCAGTTCTTC CASSFQAVKYNEQFF
10 TRBJ1-3 many TRBV2 . TGTGCGCCCGTCGGAAACACCATATATTTT CAPVGNTIYF
13 TRBJ1-3 . TRBV11-3 . TGTGCCAGCAGCCGGGGTACTGGAAACACCATATATTTT CASSRGTGNTIYF
16 TRBJ1-3 many TRBV9 . TGTGCCAGCAGCGTAGGGCCGGGGGGTGAGGGAAACACCATATATTTT CASSVGPGGEGNTIYF
11 TRBJ2-7 many TRBV29-1 . TGCAGCGTTGAATGGGACGGTGGGCAGTACTTC CSVEWDGGQYF
14 TRBJ2-4 many TRBV6-1 . TGTGCCAGCAGCCGGGACTTTTTAGAGAACATTCAGTACTTC CASSRDFLENIQYF
13 TRBJ2-1 . TRBV6-2/TRBV6-3 . TGTGCCAGCAGTTACTCGGGGAAAAATGAGCAGTTCTTC CASSYSGKNEQFF
14 TRBJ2-3 . TRBV11-2 . TGTGCCAGCAGCTTAAGCTGGAGCACAGATACGCAGTATTTT CASSLSWSTDTQYF
15 TRBJ2-3 many TRBV5-1 . TGCGCCAGCAGAATCGGGATTAGCTTCACAGATACGCAGTATTTT CASRIGISFTDTQYF
15 TRBJ2-1 many TRBV7-9 . TGTGCCAGCAGCCTCATGTCCCCAGCCTACAATGAGCAGTTCTTC CASSLMSPAYNEQFF
16 TRBJ2-1 many TRBV20-1 TRBD2 TGCAGTGCAACGGGACTAGCGGGGGAAAGGTACAATGAGCAGTTCTTC CSATGLAGERYNEQFF
14 TRBJ1-2 many TRBV3-1 . TGTGCCAGCAGTCTTCCGGGACCCCACTATGGCTACACCTTC CASSLPGPHYGYTF
17 TRBJ2-1 many TRBV24-1 TRBD1 TGTGCCACCAGTGACCCTGAGGGGACAGGGGGCATGAATGAGCAGTTCTTC CATSDPEGTGGMNEQFF
15 TRBJ2-1 many TRBV5-1 TRBD1 TGCGCCAGCAGCTCGGGGACAGGATCCTACAATGAGCAGTTCTTC CASSSGTGSYNEQFF
15 TRBJ1-5 . TRBV28 TRBD1 TGTGCCAGCAGTTTTCGCTGGGAAGGGGGCCAGCCCCAGCATTTT CASSFRWEGGQPQHF
13 TRBJ2-7 . TRBV29-1 . TGCAGCGCCAGTATTGGGGGCGCCTACGAGCAGTACTTC CSASIGGAYEQYF
14 TRBJ2-7 . TRBV27 . TGTGCCAGCAGTTCCTCGGACGCCCTCCACGAGCAGTACTTC CASSSSDALHEQYF
16 TRBJ1-5 many TRBV5-6 TRBD1 TGTGCCAGCAGCTTGGGGACAGGGGGCTGGGGCCAGCCCCAGCATTTT CASSLGTGGWGQPQHF
14 TRBJ2-7 . TRBV13 . TGTGCCAGCAATAGGGGCGGCAGCCATTACGAGCAGTACTTC CASNRGGSHYEQYF
15 TRBJ1-5 many TRBV5-1 . TGCGCCAGCAGCTGGATCTCTGGTAGCAATCAGCCCCAGCATTTT CASSWISGSNQPQHF
15 TRBJ1-1 many TRBV5-1 . TGCGCCAGCAGCGGGAGGGACCGCGTGAACACTGAAGCTTTCTTT CASSGRDRVNTEAFF
14 TRBJ1-5 . TRBV28 . TGTGCCAGCAGATCAGGAATGAGCAATCAGCCCCAGCATTTT CASRSGMSNQPQHF
13 TRBJ1-2 many TRBV5-4 TRBD1 TGTGCCAGCAGCTTCGGGACAGGGGATGGCTACACCTTC CASSFGTGDGYTF
17 TRBJ2-3 . TRBV9 TRBD2 TGTGCCAGCAGCACGCCTAGCGGGGGGGCTCCAGAGGATACGCAGTATTTT CASSTPSGGAPEDTQYF